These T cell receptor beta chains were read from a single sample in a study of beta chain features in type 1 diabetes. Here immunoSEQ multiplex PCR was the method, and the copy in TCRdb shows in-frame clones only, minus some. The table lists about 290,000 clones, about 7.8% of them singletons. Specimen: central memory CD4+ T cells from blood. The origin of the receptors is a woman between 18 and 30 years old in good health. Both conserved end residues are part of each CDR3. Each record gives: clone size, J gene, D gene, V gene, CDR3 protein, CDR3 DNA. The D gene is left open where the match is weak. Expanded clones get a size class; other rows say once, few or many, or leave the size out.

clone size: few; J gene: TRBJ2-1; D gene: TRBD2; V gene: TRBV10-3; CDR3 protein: CASSYSGGAQRNEQFF; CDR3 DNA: TGTGCCAGCAGTTACTCGGGGGGGGCGCAACGGAATGAGCAGTTCTTC
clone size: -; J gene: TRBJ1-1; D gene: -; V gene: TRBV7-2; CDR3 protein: CASSLPPGMETEAFF; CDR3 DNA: TGTGCCAGCAGCTTGCCCCCGGGCATGGAGACTGAAGCTTTCTTT
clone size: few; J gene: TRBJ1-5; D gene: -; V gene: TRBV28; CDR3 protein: CASRRTDYQPQHF; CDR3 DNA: TGTGCCAGCAGGAGGACGGATTATCAGCCCCAGCATTTT
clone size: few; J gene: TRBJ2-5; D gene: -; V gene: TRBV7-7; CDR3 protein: CASSLDGGETQYF; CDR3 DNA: TGTGCTAGCAGCTTAGACGGAGGAGAGACCCAGTACTTC
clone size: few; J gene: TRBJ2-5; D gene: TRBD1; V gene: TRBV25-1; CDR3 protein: CASSEPPDRVGQETQYF; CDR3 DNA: TGTGCCAGCAGTGAACCTCCGGACAGGGTAGGCCAAGAGACCCAGTACTTC
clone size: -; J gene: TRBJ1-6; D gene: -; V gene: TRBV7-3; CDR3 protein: CASSLAPKNSPLHF; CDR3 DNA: TGTGCCAGCAGCTTAGCGCCCAAGAATTCACCCCTCCACTTT
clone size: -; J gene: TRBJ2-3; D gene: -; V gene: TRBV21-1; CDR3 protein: CASILGQRGDTDTQYF; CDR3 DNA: TGTGCCAGCATCCTAGGGCAGCGGGGTGACACAGATACGCAGTATTTT
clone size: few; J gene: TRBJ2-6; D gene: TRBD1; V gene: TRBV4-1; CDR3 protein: CASSSRTGGPSSGANVLTF; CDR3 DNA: TGCGCCAGCAGCTCAAGGACAGGGGGCCCCAGCTCTGGGGCCAACGTCCTGACTTTC
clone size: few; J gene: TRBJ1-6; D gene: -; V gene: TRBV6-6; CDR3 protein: CATGPDRNSPLHF; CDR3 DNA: TGTGCAACAGGGCCGGACCGTAATTCACCCCTCCACTTT
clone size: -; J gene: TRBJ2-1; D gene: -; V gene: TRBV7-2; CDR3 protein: CASSLRPAPYNEQFF; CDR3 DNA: TGTGCCAGCAGCCTGCGACCCGCACCATACAATGAGCAGTTCTTC
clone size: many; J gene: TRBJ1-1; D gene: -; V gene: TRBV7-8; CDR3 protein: CASSLGPGSGEAFF; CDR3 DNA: TGTGCCAGCAGCTTAGGTCCGGGATCCGGTGAAGCTTTCTTT
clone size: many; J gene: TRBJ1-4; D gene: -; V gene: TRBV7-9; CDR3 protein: CASSRGATNEKLFF; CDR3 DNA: TGTGCCAGCAGCCGAGGGGCAACTAATGAAAAACTGTTTTTT
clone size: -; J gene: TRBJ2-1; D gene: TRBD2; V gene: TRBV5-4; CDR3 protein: CASSLGAGATYNEQFF; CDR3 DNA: TGTGCCAGCAGCCTTGGAGCGGGAGCCACTTACAATGAGCAGTTCTTC
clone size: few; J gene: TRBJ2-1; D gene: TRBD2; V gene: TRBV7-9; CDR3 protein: CASSSGLAGVYNEQFF; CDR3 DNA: TGTGCCAGCAGCTCGGGACTAGCGGGGGTGTACAATGAGCAGTTCTTC
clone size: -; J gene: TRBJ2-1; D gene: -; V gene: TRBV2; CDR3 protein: CASRIGLNNEQFF; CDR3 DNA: TGTGCCAGCAGGATCGGACTCAACAATGAGCAGTTCTTC
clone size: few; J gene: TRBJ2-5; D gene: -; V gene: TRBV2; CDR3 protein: CASSETYIGETQYF; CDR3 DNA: TGTGCCAGCAGTGAGACGTACATTGGAGAGACCCAGTACTTC